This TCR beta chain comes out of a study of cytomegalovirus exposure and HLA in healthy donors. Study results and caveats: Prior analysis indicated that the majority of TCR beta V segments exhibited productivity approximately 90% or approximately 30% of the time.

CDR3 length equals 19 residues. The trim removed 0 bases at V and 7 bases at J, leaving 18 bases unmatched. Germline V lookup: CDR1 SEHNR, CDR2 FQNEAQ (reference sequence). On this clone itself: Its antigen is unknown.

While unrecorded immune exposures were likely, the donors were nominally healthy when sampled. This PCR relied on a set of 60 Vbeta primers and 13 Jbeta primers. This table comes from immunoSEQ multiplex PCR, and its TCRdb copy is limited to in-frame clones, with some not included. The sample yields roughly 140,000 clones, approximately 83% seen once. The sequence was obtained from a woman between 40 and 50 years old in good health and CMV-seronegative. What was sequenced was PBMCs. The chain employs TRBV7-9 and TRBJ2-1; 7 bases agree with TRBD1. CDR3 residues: CASSLALTTDRQKENEQFF. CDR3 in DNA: TGTGCCAGCAGCTTAGCGCTGACTACGGACAGGCAAAAGGAGAATGAGCAGTTCTTC.